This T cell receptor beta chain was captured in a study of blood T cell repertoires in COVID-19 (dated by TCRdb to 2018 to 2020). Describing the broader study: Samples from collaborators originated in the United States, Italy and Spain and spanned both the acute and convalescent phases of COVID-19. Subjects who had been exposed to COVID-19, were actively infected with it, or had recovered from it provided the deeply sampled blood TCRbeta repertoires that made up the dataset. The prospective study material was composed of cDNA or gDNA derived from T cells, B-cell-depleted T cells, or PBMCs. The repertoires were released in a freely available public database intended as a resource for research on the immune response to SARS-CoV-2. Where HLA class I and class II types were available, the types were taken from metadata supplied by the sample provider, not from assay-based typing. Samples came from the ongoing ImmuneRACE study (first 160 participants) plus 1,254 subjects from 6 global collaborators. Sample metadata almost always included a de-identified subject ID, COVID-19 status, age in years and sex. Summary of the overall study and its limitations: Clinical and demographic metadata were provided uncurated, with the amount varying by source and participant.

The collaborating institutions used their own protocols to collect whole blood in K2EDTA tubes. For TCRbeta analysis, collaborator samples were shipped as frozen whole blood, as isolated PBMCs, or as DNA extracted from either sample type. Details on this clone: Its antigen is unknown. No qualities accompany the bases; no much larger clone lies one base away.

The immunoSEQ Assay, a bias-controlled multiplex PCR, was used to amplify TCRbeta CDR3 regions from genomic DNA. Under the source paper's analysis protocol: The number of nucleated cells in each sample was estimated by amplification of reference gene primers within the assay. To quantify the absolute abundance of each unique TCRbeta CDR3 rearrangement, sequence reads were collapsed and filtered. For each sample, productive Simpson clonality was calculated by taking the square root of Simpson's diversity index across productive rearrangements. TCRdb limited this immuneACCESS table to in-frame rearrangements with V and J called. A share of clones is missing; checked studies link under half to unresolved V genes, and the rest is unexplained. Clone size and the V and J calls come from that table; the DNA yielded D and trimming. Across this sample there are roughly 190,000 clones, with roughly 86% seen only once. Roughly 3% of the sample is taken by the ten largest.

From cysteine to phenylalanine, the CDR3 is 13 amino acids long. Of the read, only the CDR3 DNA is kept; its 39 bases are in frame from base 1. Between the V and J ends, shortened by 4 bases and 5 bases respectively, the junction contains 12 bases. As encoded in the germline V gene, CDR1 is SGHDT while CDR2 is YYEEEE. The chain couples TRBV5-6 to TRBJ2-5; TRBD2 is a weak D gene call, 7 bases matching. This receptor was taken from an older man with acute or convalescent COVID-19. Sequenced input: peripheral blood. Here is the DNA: TGTGCCAGCAGCGGGGGGGCCCGGGAGACCCAGTACTTC. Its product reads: CASSGGARETQYF.